The entry that follows covers one T cell receptor beta chain sequence. PCR involved 60 Vbeta and 13 Jbeta primers. The table came from immunoSEQ multiplex PCR; TCRdb's copy has only in-frame clones and leaves some out. The sample records over 200,000 clones, about 89% being singletons. The data were taken from a study of cytomegalovirus exposure and HLA in healthy donors. The wider study: Falling in the Caucasian-associated ancestry cluster were about 82% of approximately 410 genotyped donors.

The CDR3 extends over 16 amino acids. Germline V gene data show CDR1 as SGHDT and CDR2 as YYEEEE. The V end lost 4 bases, the J end lost 0 bases, and 17 bases lay between the germline ends. Input material: PBMCs. This TCR came from a woman aged 18 to 35 in good health and CMV-seronegative. The chain uses TRBV5-6 and TRBJ2-7; D might be TRBD2 (5 bases). CDR3 sequence reads: CASSTQTDWSSYEQYF. As DNA, the CDR3 is TGTGCCAGCAGCACACAGACGGACTGGTCCTCCTACGAGCAGTACTTC.